This T cell receptor beta chain was found in a study of PD-L1 blockade in urothelial cancer. The repertoire was sequenced with immunoSEQ multiplex PCR; TCRdb's copy has only in-frame clones and lacks some. The sample shows 100,000 to 150,000 clones, roughly 88% of them seen only once. From germline, CDR1 is LNHDA and CDR2 SQIVND (reference sequence). This CDR3 contains 17 residues. V shed 3 bases and J shed 2 bases, with 17 bases lying between them. The time point denotes: peripheral blood 6 weeks after treatment start. The sample holds one count of this clone. This TCR came from a man between 50 and 59 years old with urothelial cancer. The V gene is TRBV19, the J gene TRBJ1-5; unclear D gene. The sequences come from PBMCs, collected around atezolizumab (anti-PD-L1) treatment. CDR3: CASSIGSENWGNQPQHF. CDR3 sequence (DNA): TGTGCCAGTAGTATTGGGAGTGAGAACTGGGGCAATCAGCCCCAGCATTTT.